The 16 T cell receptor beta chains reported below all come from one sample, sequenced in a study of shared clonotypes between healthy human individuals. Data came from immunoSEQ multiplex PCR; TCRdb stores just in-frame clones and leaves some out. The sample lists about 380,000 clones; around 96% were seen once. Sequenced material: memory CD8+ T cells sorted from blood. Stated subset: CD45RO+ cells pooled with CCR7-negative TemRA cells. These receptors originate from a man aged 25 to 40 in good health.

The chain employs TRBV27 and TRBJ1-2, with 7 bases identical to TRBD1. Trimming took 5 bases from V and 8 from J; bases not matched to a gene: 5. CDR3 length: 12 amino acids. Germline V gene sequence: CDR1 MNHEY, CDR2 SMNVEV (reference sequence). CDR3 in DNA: TGTGCCAGCAGTGCATCAGGGGGAGGCTACACCTTC. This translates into CASSASGGGYTF.

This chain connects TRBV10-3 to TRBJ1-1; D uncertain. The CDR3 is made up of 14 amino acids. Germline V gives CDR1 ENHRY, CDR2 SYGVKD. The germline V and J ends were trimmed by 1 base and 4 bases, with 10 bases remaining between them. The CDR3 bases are TGTGCCATCAGTGAGTGGAAAAAGGTCACTGAAGCTTTCTTT. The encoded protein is CAISEWKKVTEAFF.

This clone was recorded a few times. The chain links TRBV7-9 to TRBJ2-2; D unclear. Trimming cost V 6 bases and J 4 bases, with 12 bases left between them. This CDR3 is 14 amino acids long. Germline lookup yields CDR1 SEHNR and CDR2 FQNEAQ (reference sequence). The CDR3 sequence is CASSRTGSTGELFF. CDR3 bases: TGTGCCAGCAGTCGGACGGGTTCCACCGGGGAGCTGTTTTTT. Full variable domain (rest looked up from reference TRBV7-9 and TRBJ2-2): DTGVSQNPRHKITKRGQNVTFRCDPISEHNRLYWYRQTLGQGPEFLTYFQNEAQLEKSRLLSDRFSAERPKGSFSTLEIQRTEQGDSAMYLCASSRTGSTGELFFGEGSRLTVL.

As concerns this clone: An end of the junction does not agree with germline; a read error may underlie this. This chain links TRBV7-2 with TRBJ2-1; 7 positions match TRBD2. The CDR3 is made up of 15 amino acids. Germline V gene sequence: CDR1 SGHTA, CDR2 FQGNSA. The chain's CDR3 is CASSLAGGALREQFF. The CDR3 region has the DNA TGTGCCAGCAGTTTAGCGGGCGGGGCCCTCCGAGAGCAGTTCTTC.

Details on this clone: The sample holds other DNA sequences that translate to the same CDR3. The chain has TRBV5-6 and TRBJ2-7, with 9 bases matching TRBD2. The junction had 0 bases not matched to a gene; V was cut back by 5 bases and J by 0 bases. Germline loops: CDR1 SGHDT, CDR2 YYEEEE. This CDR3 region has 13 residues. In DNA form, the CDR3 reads TGTGCCAGCAGGACTAGCGGCTCCTACGAGCAGTACTTC. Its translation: CASRTSGSYEQYF.

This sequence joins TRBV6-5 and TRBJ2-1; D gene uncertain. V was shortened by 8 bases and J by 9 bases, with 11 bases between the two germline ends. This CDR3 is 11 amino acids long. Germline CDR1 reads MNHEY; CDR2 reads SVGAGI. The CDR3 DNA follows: TGTGCCAGCGGATACCTCCGTGAGCAGTTCTTC. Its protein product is CASGYLREQFF.

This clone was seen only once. CDR3 in DNA: TGTGCCAGCGCCGAGGGGGAGACCCAGTACTTC. Protein: CASAEGETQYF. This rearrangement joins TRBV5-4 to TRBJ2-5; D tentatively reads TRBD1 or TRBD2 (5 bases each). The CDR3 has 11 amino acids. Germline CDR1 is SGHNT and CDR2 is YYREEE (reference sequence). The V end lost 7 bases, the J end lost 5 bases, and 9 bases lay between the germline ends.

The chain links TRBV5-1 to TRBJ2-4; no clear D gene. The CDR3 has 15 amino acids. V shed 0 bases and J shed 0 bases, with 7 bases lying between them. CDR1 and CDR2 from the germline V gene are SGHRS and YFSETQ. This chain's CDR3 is CASSLDALAKNIQYF. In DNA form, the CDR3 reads TGCGCCAGCAGCTTGGACGCCCTAGCCAAAAACATTCAGTACTTC. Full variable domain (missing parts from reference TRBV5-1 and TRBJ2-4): KAGVTQTPRYLIKTRGQQVTLSCSPISGHRSVSWYQQTPGQGLQFLFEYFSETQRNKGNFPGRFSGRQFSNSRSEMNVSTLELGDSALYLCASSLDALAKNIQYFGAGTRLSVL.

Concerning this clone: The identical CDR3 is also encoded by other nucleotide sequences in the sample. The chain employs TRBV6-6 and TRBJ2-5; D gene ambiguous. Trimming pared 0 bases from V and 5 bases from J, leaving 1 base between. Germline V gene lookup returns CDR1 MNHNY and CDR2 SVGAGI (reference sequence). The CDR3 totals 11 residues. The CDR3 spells CASSYSETQYF. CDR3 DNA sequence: TGTGCCAGCAGTTACTCGGAGACCCAGTACTTC.

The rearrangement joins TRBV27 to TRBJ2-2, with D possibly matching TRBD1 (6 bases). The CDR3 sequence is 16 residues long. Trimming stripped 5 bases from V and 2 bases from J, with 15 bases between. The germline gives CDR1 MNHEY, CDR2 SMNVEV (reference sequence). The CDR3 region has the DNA TGTGCCAGCAGTACCGGGACAAACCTCAACACCGGGGAGCTGTTTTTT. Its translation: CASSTGTNLNTGELFF.

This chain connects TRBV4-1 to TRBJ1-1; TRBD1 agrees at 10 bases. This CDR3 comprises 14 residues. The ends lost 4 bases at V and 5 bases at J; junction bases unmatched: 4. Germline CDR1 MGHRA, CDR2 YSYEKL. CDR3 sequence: CASSPDRGRTEAFF. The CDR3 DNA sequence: TGCGCCAGCAGCCCGGACAGGGGGAGGACTGAAGCTTTCTTT.

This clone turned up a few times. In DNA, the CDR3 is TGCGCCAGCAGCTTGACTAGCTACAATGAGCAGTTCTTC. Translating it yields CASSLTSYNEQFF. V and J are TRBV5-1 and TRBJ2-1, with a tentative D call TRBD2 (5 bases). The CDR3 totals 13 residues. The V gene lost 1 base and the J gene lost 3 bases, with 5 bases spanning the gap. Germline CDR1 is SGHRS and CDR2 is YFSETQ.

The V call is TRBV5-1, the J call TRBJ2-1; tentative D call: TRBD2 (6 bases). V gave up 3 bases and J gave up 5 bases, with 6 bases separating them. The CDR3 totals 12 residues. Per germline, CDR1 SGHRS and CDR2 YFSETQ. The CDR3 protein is CASSWTNNEQFF. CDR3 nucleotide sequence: TGCGCCAGCAGCTGGACTAACAATGAGCAGTTCTTC. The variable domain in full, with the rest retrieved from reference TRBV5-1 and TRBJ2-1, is KAGVTQTPRYLIKTRGQQVTLSCSPISGHRSVSWYQQTPGQGLQFLFEYFSETQRNKGNFPGRFSGRQFSNSRSEMNVSTLELGDSALYLCASSWTNNEQFFGPGTRLTVL.

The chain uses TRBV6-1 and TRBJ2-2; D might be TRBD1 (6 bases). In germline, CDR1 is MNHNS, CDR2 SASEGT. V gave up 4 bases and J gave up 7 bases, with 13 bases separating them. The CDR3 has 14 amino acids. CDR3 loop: CASSAGRGNGELFF. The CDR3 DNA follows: TGTGCCAGCAGTGCCGGTAGGGGGAACGGGGAGCTGTTTTTT.

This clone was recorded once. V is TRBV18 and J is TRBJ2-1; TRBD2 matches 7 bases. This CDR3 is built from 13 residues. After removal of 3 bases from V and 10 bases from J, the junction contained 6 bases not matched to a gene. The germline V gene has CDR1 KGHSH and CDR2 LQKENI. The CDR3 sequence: CASSPGLAEEQFF. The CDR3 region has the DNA TGTGCCAGCTCACCGGGGCTAGCGGAAGAGCAGTTCTTC.

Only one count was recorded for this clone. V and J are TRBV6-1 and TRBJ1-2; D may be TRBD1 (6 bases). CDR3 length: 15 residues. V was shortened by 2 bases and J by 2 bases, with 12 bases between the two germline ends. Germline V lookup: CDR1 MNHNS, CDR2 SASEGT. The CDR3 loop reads CASSESPTGNYGYTF. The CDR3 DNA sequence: TGTGCCAGCAGTGAATCACCCACAGGGAACTATGGCTACACCTTC.